Listed below are T cell receptor beta chains from one sample, sequenced in a study of blood T cells in healthy people across ages. TCRdb ran MiXCR on the 5' RACE reads and lists one entry per CDR3 protein. The sample lists over a million distinct CDR3 sequences; under 55% were seen once. Input material: blood. These TCRs come from an older woman in good health. CDR3s leave out the opening cysteine and the closing phenylalanine or tryptophan.

J | V | CDR3
TRBJ2-7 | TRBV11-2 | ASSCPTRYEQY
TRBJ2-7 | TRBV10-3 | ATQKDQEQY
TRBJ2-5 | TRBV5-1 | ASSLRQNNEQY
TRBJ2-1 | TRBV5-1 | ASSLSRVGLAGNEQF
TRBJ2-7 | TRBV9 | ACSVVTGQGIGEQY
TRBJ2-2 | TRBV6-5 | ASSYAQGAGELF
TRBJ2-5 | TRBV6-5 | ASSYSWAGWKWETQY
TRBJ2-5 | TRBV4-2 | ASSPDPGILETQY
TRBJ2-2 | TRBV6-6 | ASSGLAGTGELF
TRBJ1-1 | TRBV10-2 | ASAAGNMNTEAF
TRBJ2-7 | TRBV10-3 | AISEGAYEQY
TRBJ2-2 | TRBV2 | ASKGPASGNTGELF
TRBJ2-5 | TRBV5-5 | ASSSPLGGSRETQY
NA | TRBV13 | ASSFSGSNNEQY
TRBJ2-7 | TRBV3-1 | ASSQDLAGSYEQY
TRBJ2-7 | TRBV10-1 | ASGDGQYGQY
TRBJ2-5 | TRBV7-9 | ASSSVVETQY
TRBJ1-6 | TRBV5-4 | ASSGGLEPPGSPLH
TRBJ2-3 | TRBV9 | ASSVAGGRWDTQY